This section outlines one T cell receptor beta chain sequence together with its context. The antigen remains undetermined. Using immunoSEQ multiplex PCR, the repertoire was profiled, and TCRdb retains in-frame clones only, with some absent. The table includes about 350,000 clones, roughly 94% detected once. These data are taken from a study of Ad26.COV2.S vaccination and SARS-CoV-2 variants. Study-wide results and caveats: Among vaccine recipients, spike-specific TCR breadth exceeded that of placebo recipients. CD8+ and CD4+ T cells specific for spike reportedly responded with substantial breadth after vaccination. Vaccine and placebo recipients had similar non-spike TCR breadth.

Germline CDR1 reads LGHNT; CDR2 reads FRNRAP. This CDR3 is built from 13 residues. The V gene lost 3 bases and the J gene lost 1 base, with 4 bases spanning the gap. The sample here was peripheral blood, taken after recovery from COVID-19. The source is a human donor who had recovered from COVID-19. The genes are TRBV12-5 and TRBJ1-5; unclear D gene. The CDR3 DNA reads TGTGCTAGTGGTTTAAACAGCAATCAGCCCCAGCATTTT. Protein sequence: CASGLNSNQPQHF. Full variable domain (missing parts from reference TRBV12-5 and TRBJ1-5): DARVTQTPRHKVTEMGQEVTMRCQPILGHNTVFWYRQTMMQGLELLAYFRNRAPLDDSGMPKDRFSAEMPDATLATLKIQPSEPRDSAVYFCASGLNSNQPQHFGDGTRLSIL.